The 7 T cell receptor beta chains below were found in one sample sequenced in a study of CD8 T cells in ankylosing spondylitis. Regarding the study as a whole: Apparently characteristic of ankylosing spondylitis blood was a TCR beta motif (eight highly homologous variants).

These TCRs are of unknown antigen specificity. TCRdb itself ran the 5' RACE reads through MiXCR, one entry per CDR3 protein. The top ten clones hold roughly 29% of a sample with tens of thousands of distinct CDR3 sequences, roughly 9% of them seen once. The material sequenced was blood, either unsorted or a sorted T cell fraction (not recorded which). These receptors were obtained from a male donor with ankylosing spondylitis.

This clonotype was picked up a small number of times. V gene TRBV7-6 combines with J gene TRBJ2-1; D may match TRBD1 or TRBD2 (7 bases each). The CDR3 is 15 amino acids. Germline V CDR1 and CDR2: SGHVS, FNYEAQ. V shed 5 bases and J shed 7 bases, with 18 bases lying between them. The CDR3 nucleotides read TGTGCCAGCAGCGAGGGGGCGGGAGTTCCTAATGAGCAGTTCTTC. This translates into CASSEGAGVPNEQFF.

This clonotype has ten or more counts. This chain connects TRBV6-2 or TRBV6-3 to TRBJ2-7, with TRBD2 identical over 8 bases. Per the germline V gene, CDR1 is MNHEY and CDR2 is SVGEGT. The CDR3 contains 16 residues. The V segment lost 3 bases and the J segment 3 bases; nucleotides outside the gene matches: 10. The CDR3 is CASSYGAGGLIYEQYV. The CDR3 bases are TGTGCCAGCAGTTATGGGGCGGGAGGCCTCATCTACGAGCAGTACGTC.

The chain joins TRBV2 to TRBJ2-3, with TRBD2 matching over 13 bases. CDR3 length: 16 amino acids. Germline V gene sequence: CDR1 SNHLY, CDR2 FYNNEI. J lost 2 bases, V lost 6 bases, and 5 bases had no gene match. CDR3 DNA: TGTGCCAGCAGCCGAACTAGCGGGAGGGCCACAGATACGCAGTATTTT. Protein product: CASSRTSGRATDTQYF.

At least ten counts were recorded for this clonotype. This rearrangement joins TRBV6-1 to TRBJ1-1; D is possibly TRBD1 (6 bases). Germline assignment: CDR1 MNHNS and CDR2 SASEGT. Between the trimmed V and J ends, which lost 1 base and 5 bases, there was a span of 11 bases. There are 14 residues in the CDR3. The CDR3 protein is CASSEGRGQTEAFF. As DNA, the CDR3 is TGTGCCAGCAGTGAAGGGAGGGGACAAACTGAAGCTTTCTTT.

The chain couples TRBV27 to TRBJ2-5; possibly TRBD2 for D (5 bases). V lost 4 bases, J lost 5 bases, and 14 bases lay in between. The CDR3 consists of 14 residues. Looked up from germline, CDR1 is MNHEY and CDR2 is SMNVEV (reference sequence). DNA of the CDR3: TGTGCCAGCAGTTCTCCCGAACTAGAGGAGACCCAGTACTTC. Translating it yields CASSSPELEETQYF.

The table lists this clonotype with many counts. The chain employs TRBV15 and TRBJ1-2, with D perhaps matching TRBD1 (5 bases). This CDR3 spans 14 amino acids. Trimming shortened V by 5 bases and J by 4 bases, and 14 bases separated the two germline ends. Germline CDR1 reads LNHNV; CDR2 reads YYDKDF (reference sequence). The CDR3 coding sequence is TGTGCCACCAGCGACCGGGACGGGACCTATGGCTACACCTTC. Protein product: CATSDRDGTYGYTF.

This clonotype was observed many times. This rearrangement joins TRBV27 to TRBJ1-1, with 7 bases matching TRBD1. J gave up 6 bases and V 5 bases, and 0 bases lay outside the gene matches. The CDR3 length is 11 residues. Germline V gene data show CDR1 as MNHEY and CDR2 as SMNVEV (reference sequence). This CDR3 is CASSQGAEAFF. The CDR3, as DNA: TGTGCCAGCAGTCAGGGGGCTGAAGCTTTCTTT.